A selection of T cell receptor beta chains follows, all from one sample in a study of shared clonotypes between healthy human individuals. Profiled with immunoSEQ multiplex PCR; TCRdb holds only in-frame clones, not every one. The sample lists 2 million to 2.5 million clones; 85% to 95% were seen once. Sequencing was performed on naive CD4+ T cells from PBMCs. The receptors were gathered from a man aged 18 to 29 in good health. Some clones in this sample may be carry-over from other donors' samples. The CDR3 runs from the conserved cysteine through the conserved F or W. Fields, in order: D gene, V gene, clone size, J gene, CDR3 DNA, CDR3 protein. A D gene is named only where the DNA matches it firmly. The size field is filled for only some rows; it gives once, few, many or a size class.

d_call: NA; v_call: TRBV5-4; clone_size: NA; j_call: TRBJ2-2; cdr3_nt: TGTGCCAGCAGCTTGGTAGGGACTTTGAACACCGGGGAGCTGTTTTTT; cdr3_aa: CASSLVGTLNTGELFF
d_call: NA; v_call: TRBV11-2; clone_size: NA; j_call: TRBJ2-3; cdr3_nt: TGTGCCAGCGGGAGAGTGGATACGCAGTATTTT; cdr3_aa: CASGRVDTQYF
d_call: NA; v_call: TRBV5-1; clone_size: NA; j_call: TRBJ2-5; cdr3_nt: TGCGCCAGCAGCTTCCCAGGCCAAGAGACCCAGTACTTC; cdr3_aa: CASSFPGQETQYF
d_call: NA; v_call: TRBV4-2; clone_size: NA; j_call: TRBJ1-2; cdr3_nt: TGTGCCAGCAGCCAAGATCTTGGACGACTCCGACCTAACTATGGCTACACCTTC; cdr3_aa: CASSQDLGRLRPNYGYTF
d_call: NA; v_call: TRBV28; clone_size: NA; j_call: TRBJ1-3; cdr3_nt: TGTGCCAGCAGTTTATCCCCCGGCGCTGGCTCTGGAAACACCATATATTTT; cdr3_aa: CASSLSPGAGSGNTIYF
d_call: NA; v_call: TRBV2; clone_size: NA; j_call: TRBJ2-2; cdr3_nt: TGTGCCAGCGGGGTTTCCGGGGAGCTGTTTTTT; cdr3_aa: CASGVSGELFF
d_call: NA; v_call: TRBV6-5; clone_size: few; j_call: TRBJ2-5; cdr3_nt: TGTGCCAGCAGTTACACCGGGGGACCCAGAGAGACCCAGTACTTC; cdr3_aa: CASSYTGGPRETQYF
d_call: NA; v_call: TRBV5-1; clone_size: NA; j_call: TRBJ2-1; cdr3_nt: TGCGCCAGCAGCTTGGGCCTTGTAAACAATGAGCAGTTCTTC; cdr3_aa: CASSLGLVNNEQFF
d_call: NA; v_call: TRBV7-8; clone_size: NA; j_call: TRBJ2-3; cdr3_nt: TGTGCCAGCAGCTTAGCTCCGGCCAGCGGAGGCACAGATACGCAGTATTTT; cdr3_aa: CASSLAPASGGTDTQYF
d_call: NA; v_call: TRBV6-5; clone_size: once; j_call: TRBJ2-5; cdr3_nt: TGTGCCAGCAGTTCGACAGGACTGGGAGAGACCCAGTACTTC; cdr3_aa: CASSSTGLGETQYF
d_call: NA; v_call: TRBV5-1; clone_size: NA; j_call: TRBJ2-1; cdr3_nt: TGCGCCAGCCGGGCGGACTGGGGGAGGAATGAGCAGTTCTTC; cdr3_aa: CASRADWGRNEQFF
d_call: TRBD2; v_call: TRBV7-7; clone_size: once; j_call: TRBJ2-1; cdr3_nt: TGTGCCAGCAGCTTGGAGCGACTAGCGGAGCAGTTCTTC; cdr3_aa: CASSLERLAEQFF
d_call: NA; v_call: TRBV18; clone_size: NA; j_call: TRBJ2-6; cdr3_nt: TGTGCCAGCTCACCTTTTGTAGAAAATTCTGGGGCCAACGTCCTGACTTTC; cdr3_aa: CASSPFVENSGANVLTF
d_call: NA; v_call: TRBV25-1; clone_size: NA; j_call: TRBJ2-5; cdr3_nt: TGTGCCAGCAGTGAATTGAGAAGGGAAGAGACCCAGTACTTC; cdr3_aa: CASSELRREETQYF
d_call: NA; v_call: TRBV14; clone_size: NA; j_call: TRBJ2-1; cdr3_nt: TGTGCCAGCAGCGGAGGGGGGGGCTGGGATTACAATGAGCAGTTCTTC; cdr3_aa: CASSGGGGWDYNEQFF
d_call: NA; v_call: TRBV19; clone_size: NA; j_call: TRBJ2-1; cdr3_nt: TGTGCCAGTAGTAGCCAGAATCGGGGGAGCTCCTACAATGAGCAGTTCTTC; cdr3_aa: CASSSQNRGSSYNEQFF
d_call: NA; v_call: TRBV6-5; clone_size: NA; j_call: TRBJ2-7; cdr3_nt: TGTGCCAGCTCAAACGGGGGGCTTTCCTACGAGCAGTACTTC; cdr3_aa: CASSNGGLSYEQYF
d_call: NA; v_call: TRBV20-1; clone_size: once; j_call: TRBJ2-1; cdr3_nt: TGCAGTGCTATGTTAGGGAGTGAGCAGTTCTTC; cdr3_aa: CSAMLGSEQFF
d_call: NA; v_call: TRBV14; clone_size: NA; j_call: TRBJ2-7; cdr3_nt: TGTGCCAGCAGCCTGAGCTCCTACGAGCAGTACTTC; cdr3_aa: CASSLSSYEQYF
d_call: TRBD1; v_call: TRBV30; clone_size: NA; j_call: TRBJ1-1; cdr3_nt: TGTGCCTGGAGAGGACAGGGGGTCACTGAAGCTTTCTTT; cdr3_aa: CAWRGQGVTEAFF
d_call: NA; v_call: TRBV21-1; clone_size: NA; j_call: TRBJ2-7; cdr3_nt: TGTGCCAGCAGCAAAGCGAATCATCCAGCCGGGACTAGCGGGATATACGAGCAGTACTTC; cdr3_aa: CASSKANHPAGTSGIYEQYF
d_call: NA; v_call: TRBV5-1; clone_size: once; j_call: TRBJ2-7; cdr3_nt: TGCGCCAGCAGCTTTCTCGCCGGGGGCGCGGAGACCTACGAGCAGTACTTC; cdr3_aa: CASSFLAGGAETYEQYF
d_call: NA; v_call: TRBV6-5; clone_size: NA; j_call: TRBJ2-5; cdr3_nt: TGTGCCAGCAGTGAACTAACCCAGTACTTC; cdr3_aa: CASSELTQYF
d_call: NA; v_call: TRBV5-1; clone_size: NA; j_call: TRBJ2-3; cdr3_nt: TGCGCCAGCACGACGGCTGGGTCGAGCGATACGCAGTATTTT; cdr3_aa: CASTTAGSSDTQYF
d_call: NA; v_call: TRBV19; clone_size: NA; j_call: TRBJ1-5; cdr3_nt: TGTGCCAGTAGTGCCGGTCCTTTCGGGGGCAATCAGCCCCAGCATTTT; cdr3_aa: CASSAGPFGGNQPQHF
d_call: NA; v_call: TRBV28; clone_size: NA; j_call: TRBJ2-2; cdr3_nt: TGTGCCAGCAAGGGACCGAACACCGGGGAGCTGTTTTTT; cdr3_aa: CASKGPNTGELFF
d_call: NA; v_call: TRBV19; clone_size: NA; j_call: TRBJ1-4; cdr3_nt: TGTGCCAGTACCCCCAGGCGTGCAACTAATGAAAAACTGTTTTTT; cdr3_aa: CASTPRRATNEKLFF
d_call: TRBD1; v_call: TRBV5-1; clone_size: NA; j_call: TRBJ2-3; cdr3_nt: TGCGCCAGCAGCTCTGGACAGGGGAAGCCAGATACGCAGTATTTT; cdr3_aa: CASSSGQGKPDTQYF
d_call: NA; v_call: TRBV29-1; clone_size: NA; j_call: TRBJ2-6; cdr3_nt: TGCAGCGCAACCGACAGGCCTTCCTCTGGGGCCAACGTCCTGACTTTC; cdr3_aa: CSATDRPSSGANVLTF
d_call: NA; v_call: TRBV7-9; clone_size: NA; j_call: TRBJ2-7; cdr3_nt: TGTGCCAGCAGCTTAGGTGACGCTAGAGGCTACGAGCAGTACTTC; cdr3_aa: CASSLGDARGYEQYF
d_call: NA; v_call: TRBV5-6; clone_size: NA; j_call: TRBJ2-7; cdr3_nt: TGTGCCAGCAGCTTGGAAAGAGCTCCCGAGCAGTACTTC; cdr3_aa: CASSLERAPEQYF
d_call: NA; v_call: TRBV21-1; clone_size: once; j_call: TRBJ2-1; cdr3_nt: TGTGCCAGCAGCAAAGCACTGAGCGGGAGGGCCGGCATCCCCTACAATGAGCAGTTCTTC; cdr3_aa: CASSKALSGRAGIPYNEQFF
d_call: TRBD2; v_call: TRBV7-3; clone_size: NA; j_call: TRBJ2-1; cdr3_nt: TGTGCCAGCAGCCCAACTAGCGGGAGGTTCAATGAGCAGTTCTTC; cdr3_aa: CASSPTSGRFNEQFF
d_call: TRBD2; v_call: TRBV6-5; clone_size: NA; j_call: TRBJ2-7; cdr3_nt: TGTGCCAGCAGTTACTCGATCGGAGCGGGGCCCTACGAGCAGTACTTC; cdr3_aa: CASSYSIGAGPYEQYF
d_call: NA; v_call: TRBV20-1; clone_size: NA; j_call: TRBJ2-3; cdr3_nt: TGCAGTGCTAGAGTCCTCTATACGCAGTATTTT; cdr3_aa: CSARVLYTQYF
d_call: TRBD1; v_call: TRBV6-5; clone_size: NA; j_call: TRBJ1-2; cdr3_nt: TGTGCCAGCAGCCAGGAGGGGGCTCGCGGCTACACCTTC; cdr3_aa: CASSQEGARGYTF
d_call: NA; v_call: TRBV5-4; clone_size: NA; j_call: TRBJ1-2; cdr3_nt: TGTGCCAGCAGCTTGGTGGGCACAGGAGCCTCCGGGGGTGGCTACACCTTC; cdr3_aa: CASSLVGTGASGGGYTF
d_call: TRBD1; v_call: TRBV28; clone_size: NA; j_call: TRBJ1-1; cdr3_nt: TGTGCCAGCAGTGGTTACAGGGGCGACACTGAAGCTTTCTTT; cdr3_aa: CASSGYRGDTEAFF
d_call: NA; v_call: TRBV28; clone_size: NA; j_call: TRBJ2-3; cdr3_nt: TGTGCCAGCAGTTTGGGGACCCGAGGCACGCAGTATTTT; cdr3_aa: CASSLGTRGTQYF
d_call: NA; v_call: TRBV7-2; clone_size: once; j_call: TRBJ2-7; cdr3_nt: TGTGCCAGCAGCTTAGGTCCCGGGAGCGGAGAGCAGTACTTC; cdr3_aa: CASSLGPGSGEQYF
d_call: NA; v_call: TRBV19; clone_size: once; j_call: TRBJ2-2; cdr3_nt: TGTGCCAGTAAAGACAGTGCGGGAAGCGGGGAGCTGTTTTTT; cdr3_aa: CASKDSAGSGELFF
d_call: NA; v_call: TRBV10-2; clone_size: NA; j_call: TRBJ2-1; cdr3_nt: TGCGCCAGCAGTGGTAGATTAAGAGGGAGCCACAATGAGCAGTTCTTC; cdr3_aa: CASSGRLRGSHNEQFF
d_call: NA; v_call: TRBV19; clone_size: NA; j_call: TRBJ1-3; cdr3_nt: TGTGCCACCCGGCTGGGGACATCCTCTGGAAACACCATATATTTT; cdr3_aa: CATRLGTSSGNTIYF
d_call: NA; v_call: TRBV5-1; clone_size: NA; j_call: TRBJ1-4; cdr3_nt: TGCGCCAGCAGCTTGCTAGGGAAGAATGAAAAACTGTTTTTT; cdr3_aa: CASSLLGKNEKLFF
d_call: NA; v_call: TRBV9; clone_size: NA; j_call: TRBJ1-3; cdr3_nt: TGTGCCAGCAGCGTAGCGAGAGAAGCTGGAAACACCATATATTTT; cdr3_aa: CASSVAREAGNTIYF
d_call: TRBD2; v_call: TRBV28; clone_size: NA; j_call: TRBJ2-1; cdr3_nt: TGTGCCAGCAGATTCGGGACTAGTGATGAGCAGTTCTTC; cdr3_aa: CASRFGTSDEQFF
d_call: TRBD1; v_call: TRBV6-1; clone_size: once; j_call: TRBJ2-3; cdr3_nt: TGTGCCAGCAGTGACCGGGACAGGGTATCGGATACGCAGTATTTT; cdr3_aa: CASSDRDRVSDTQYF
d_call: NA; v_call: TRBV5-4; clone_size: NA; j_call: TRBJ1-3; cdr3_nt: TGTGCCAGCAGCTTGTCGGGAGACACCATATATTTT; cdr3_aa: CASSLSGDTIYF
d_call: NA; v_call: TRBV7-9; clone_size: NA; j_call: TRBJ1-4; cdr3_nt: TGTGCCAGCAGCTTAGGCTTGGACGGTGGAAATGAAAAACTGTTTTTT; cdr3_aa: CASSLGLDGGNEKLFF
d_call: NA; v_call: TRBV5-1; clone_size: NA; j_call: TRBJ1-2; cdr3_nt: TGCGCCAGCAGCTTGGGCGAGAACTATGGCTACACCTTC; cdr3_aa: CASSLGENYGYTF
d_call: TRBD1; v_call: TRBV7-2; clone_size: NA; j_call: TRBJ1-2; cdr3_nt: TGTGCCAGCAGCCCCCTGGGACAGGGGACCCGGGGCACCTTC; cdr3_aa: CASSPLGQGTRGTF
d_call: TRBD2; v_call: TRBV14; clone_size: NA; j_call: TRBJ2-7; cdr3_nt: TGTGCCAGCAGCTCTCGTTCTAGCGGGAGTGGGTACGAGCAGTACTTC; cdr3_aa: CASSSRSSGSGYEQYF
d_call: NA; v_call: TRBV10-3; clone_size: NA; j_call: TRBJ1-6; cdr3_nt: TGTGCCATCAGTGAATCCGGGGGCCTTTATAATTCACCCCTCCACTTT; cdr3_aa: CAISESGGLYNSPLHF
d_call: TRBD1; v_call: TRBV7-7; clone_size: NA; j_call: TRBJ2-1; cdr3_nt: TGTGCCAGCAGCTTATCTTGGACAGGGGCCCGAAGAGCGCACAATGAGCAGTTCTTC; cdr3_aa: CASSLSWTGARRAHNEQFF
d_call: TRBD1; v_call: TRBV11-2; clone_size: once; j_call: TRBJ1-6; cdr3_nt: TGTGCCAGCAGCGGGCGAGGGGGCGGATCACCCCTCCACTTT; cdr3_aa: CASSGRGGGSPLHF
d_call: NA; v_call: TRBV9; clone_size: NA; j_call: TRBJ2-2; cdr3_nt: TGTGCCAGCAGCGGGACGGCGAACACCGGGGAGCTGTTTTTT; cdr3_aa: CASSGTANTGELFF
d_call: NA; v_call: TRBV28; clone_size: once; j_call: TRBJ1-1; cdr3_nt: TGTGCCAGCAGGGGGGGCTATGAAGCTTTCTTT; cdr3_aa: CASRGGYEAFF
d_call: TRBD1; v_call: TRBV18; clone_size: NA; j_call: TRBJ2-7; cdr3_nt: TGTGCCAGCTCACCTTCTCAGGGGGTCTACGAGCAGTACTTC; cdr3_aa: CASSPSQGVYEQYF
d_call: NA; v_call: TRBV19; clone_size: NA; j_call: TRBJ1-5; cdr3_nt: TGTGCCAGTAGTCTCGGACATGCAACACCGCCCCAGCATTTT; cdr3_aa: CASSLGHATPPQHF
d_call: NA; v_call: TRBV11-2; clone_size: NA; j_call: TRBJ2-1; cdr3_nt: TGTGCCAGCAACCCCGGGACTGTGAGCTCCTACAATGAGCAGTTCTTC; cdr3_aa: CASNPGTVSSYNEQFF